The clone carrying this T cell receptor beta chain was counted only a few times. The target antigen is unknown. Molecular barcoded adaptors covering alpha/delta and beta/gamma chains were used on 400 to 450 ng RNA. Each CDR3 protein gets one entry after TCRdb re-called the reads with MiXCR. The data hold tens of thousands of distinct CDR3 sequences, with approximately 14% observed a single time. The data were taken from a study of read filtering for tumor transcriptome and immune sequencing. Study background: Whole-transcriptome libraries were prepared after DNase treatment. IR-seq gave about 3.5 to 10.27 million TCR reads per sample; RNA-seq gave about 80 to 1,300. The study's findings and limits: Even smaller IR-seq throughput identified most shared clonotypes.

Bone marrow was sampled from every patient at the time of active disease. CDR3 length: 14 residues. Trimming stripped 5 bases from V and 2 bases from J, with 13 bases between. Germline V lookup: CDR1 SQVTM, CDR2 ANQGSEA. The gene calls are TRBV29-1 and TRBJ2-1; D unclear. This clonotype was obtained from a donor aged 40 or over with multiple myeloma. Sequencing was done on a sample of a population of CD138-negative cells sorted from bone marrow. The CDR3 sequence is CSVPSRSPYNEQFF. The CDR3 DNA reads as TGCAGCGTTCCTAGTCGCTCCCCCTACAATGAGCAGTTCTTC.